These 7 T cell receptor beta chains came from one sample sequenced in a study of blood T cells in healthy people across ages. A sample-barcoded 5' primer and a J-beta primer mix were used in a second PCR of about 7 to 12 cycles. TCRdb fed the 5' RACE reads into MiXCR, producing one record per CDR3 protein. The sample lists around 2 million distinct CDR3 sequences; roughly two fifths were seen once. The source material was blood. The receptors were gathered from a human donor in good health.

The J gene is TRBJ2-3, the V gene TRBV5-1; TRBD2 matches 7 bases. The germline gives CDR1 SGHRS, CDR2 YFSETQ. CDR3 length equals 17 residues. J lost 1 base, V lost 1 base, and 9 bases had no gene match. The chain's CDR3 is CASSLWYQRGRTDTQYF. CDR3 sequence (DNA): TGCGCCAGCAGCTTGTGGTATCAGCGGGGACGCACAGATACGCAGTATTTT. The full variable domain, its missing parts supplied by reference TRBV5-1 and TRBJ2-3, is KAGVTQTPRYLIKTRGQQVTLSCSPISGHRSVSWYQQTPGQGLQFLFEYFSETQRNKGNFPGRFSGRQFSNSRSEMNVSTLELGDSALYLCASSLWYQRGRTDTQYFGPGTRLTVL.

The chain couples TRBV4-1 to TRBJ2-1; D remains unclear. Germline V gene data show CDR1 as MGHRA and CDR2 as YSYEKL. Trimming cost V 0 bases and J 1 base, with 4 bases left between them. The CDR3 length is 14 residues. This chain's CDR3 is CASSQEKSYNEQFF. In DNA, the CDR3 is TGCGCCAGCAGCCAAGAAAAGTCCTACAATGAGCAGTTCTTC.

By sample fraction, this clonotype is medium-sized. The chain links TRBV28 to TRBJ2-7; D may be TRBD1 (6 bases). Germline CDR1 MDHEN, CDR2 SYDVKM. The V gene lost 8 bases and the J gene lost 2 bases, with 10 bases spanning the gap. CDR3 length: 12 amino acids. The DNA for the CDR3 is TGTGCCAGCGTCAGGGACACCTACGAGCAGTACTTC. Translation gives CASVRDTYEQYF.

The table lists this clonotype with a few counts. CDR3 residues: CASSSNSPPIQYEQYF. The CDR3 coding sequence is TGTGCCAGCAGTAGCAACAGCCCACCCATACAATACGAGCAGTACTTC. V is TRBV7-9 and J is TRBJ2-7; D gene uncertain. V lost 6 bases and J 4 bases, leaving 22 bases between the germline ends. CDR3 length: 16 amino acids. Germline CDR1 SEHNR, CDR2 FQNEAQ (reference sequence).

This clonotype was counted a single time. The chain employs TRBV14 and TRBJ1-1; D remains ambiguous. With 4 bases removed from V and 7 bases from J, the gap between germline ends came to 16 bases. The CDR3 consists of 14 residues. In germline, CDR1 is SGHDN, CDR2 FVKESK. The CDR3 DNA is TGTGCCAGCAGCCGCGGGAGAGAGTACGGTGAAGCTTTCTTT. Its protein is CASSRGREYGEAFF.

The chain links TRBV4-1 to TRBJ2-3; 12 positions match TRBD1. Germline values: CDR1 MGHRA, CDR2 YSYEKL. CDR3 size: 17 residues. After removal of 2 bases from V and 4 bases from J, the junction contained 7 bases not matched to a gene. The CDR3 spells CASSQLVGTGGADTQYF. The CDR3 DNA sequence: TGCGCCAGCAGCCAACTCGTTGGGACAGGGGGCGCAGATACGCAGTATTTT.

DNA of the CDR3: TGTGCCAGCAGTACCAACCTAGGGAATCAGCCCCAGCATTTT. This codes for CASSTNLGNQPQHF. The rearrangement uses TRBV12-3 or TRBV12-4 and TRBJ1-5; D uncertain. The CDR3 runs 14 residues. V lost 5 bases, J lost 4 bases, and 12 bases lay in between.